This TCR beta chain was sequenced in a study of T cell responses to AZD1222 COVID-19 vaccine. Method: immunoSEQ multiplex PCR; TCRdb's copy keeps in-frame clones and lacks some. In the table there are approximately 120,000 clones, approximately 90% of which are singletons. CDR3 length: 17 residues. Trimming took 5 bases from V and 5 from J; bases not matched to a gene: 15. Germline V gene sequence: CDR1 SEHNR, CDR2 FQNEAQ (reference sequence). The sequences come from peripheral blood, collected on day 0 of AZD1222 vaccination. The receptor comes from an adult in good health. This rearrangement joins TRBV7-9 to TRBJ2-5, with 9 positions matching TRBD1. This CDR3 is CASSPLLGQGRVETQYF. CDR3 DNA: TGTGCCAGCAGCCCACTCCTTGGACAGGGGCGCGTGGAGACCCAGTACTTC.